The sequence of this TCR beta chain was determined in a study of vaccination effects on CD4 cells after COVID-19 (dated by TCRdb to between 2021 and 2022). Study-level background: Two doses of either the BNT162b2 or the mRNA-1273 mRNA SARS-CoV-2 vaccine were administered to participants. In both COVID-19 convalescent patients and infection-naive vaccine recipients, the study compared SARS-CoV-2 spike-specific CD4+ TCR repertoires from before mRNA vaccination with those from after it. Altogether, about 10 COVID-19 convalescent patients and a handful of SARS-CoV-2-naive healthy vaccine recipients made up the full study. Cultures from other donors in the study were sequenced using the Oncomine TCR Beta short-read assay on an Illumina iSeq 100. The paper as a whole reports these results and caveats: Among healthy vaccine recipients, nearly all vaccine-induced clones were SARS-CoV-2 mono-reactive, and just 1 of 255 was cross-reactive with common cold coronaviruses. Both infection-induced and vaccine-induced clones contracted markedly at late post-vaccination timepoints, which is consistent with waning T cell responses. Only a small number of convalescent patients were included, and no early post-infection timepoints were available, which limited the study.

The CDR3 sequence holds 16 residues, the cysteine and phenylalanine included. Only the CDR3 DNA stays, 48 bases, in frame from base 1. Library construction relied on the immunoSEQ multiplex PCR assay. DNA from the cultured and isolated CD4+ T cells underwent TCR beta CDR3 sequencing. Per the original workflow: Non-productive TCR sequences were removed and reads were trimmed to the CDR3 region, keeping CDR3s of at least 7 amino acids. The MANAFEST web app was used to identify antigen-specific clonotypes by comparing expansion in peptide wells with expansion in reference cultures. For clones to be considered positive, expansion at FDR<0.05 versus reference and all other wells, an odds ratio above 5, and a frequency above 0.1% in two replicate wells were required. Cross-reactive clonotypes were defined as significantly expanded in SARS-CoV-2 spike wells and in at least one common cold coronavirus spike condition. CDR3 similarity was assessed by Levenshtein distance using the stringdist R package, and unrooted trees were constructed with ape in R 3.6.1. Not all clones reach the TCRdb copy of this immuneACCESS table, which keeps in-frame sequences only. Checked studies attribute under half of the gap to unresolved V genes and leave the rest unexplained. V, J and clone size were drawn from that table, and D and trimming were deduced from the DNA. Across this sample there are roughly 20,000 clones, with 70% seen only once. The ten largest clones capture around 16% of the sample.

Concerning this clone itself: The antigen it recognizes is unknown. Base qualities are not at hand, and no much larger clone is one base apart.

In the ViraFEST assay, PBMC were stimulated with viral peptide pools, and TCR sequencing was then used to find antigen-specific CD4+ T cell clonotypes based on their expansion. After about 10 days of culture, CD4+ T cells were isolated with the EasySep CD4+ T cell isolation kit. Negative nucleocapsid antibody results before and after vaccination confirmed that the healthy vaccine recipients had no prior SARS-CoV-2 infection. Each well held some 1.9 million PBMC cultured in IMDM containing roughly 5% human AB serum, 9.5 to 10 IU/ml IL-2 and gentamicin, along with 10 ug/ml peptides. On days 3 and 7, half of the culture medium was replaced with fresh IL-2-containing medium. Unless noted otherwise, every peptide stimulation condition was cultured in triplicate wells. PBMC were separated from whole blood using Ficoll-Paque Plus gradient centrifugation and were then either cryopreserved at -140C or used fresh. The spike proteins of SARS-CoV-2 and of the common cold coronaviruses HCoV-NL63, HCoV-OC43 and HCoV-229E were spanned by overlapping peptide pools. The QIAamp micro DNA kit was used to extract genomic DNA from the cultured CD4+ T cells.

Sequenced material: CD4+ T cells from PBMCs cultured with HCoV-229E spike peptides, taken before COVID-19 vaccination. What this sample's cell subset or site label stands for: HCoV-229E spike overlapping peptide pool stimulation. This sequence uses TRBV21-1 and TRBJ1-2; the D segment call TRBD1 is taken from the table without a DNA check. TRBV21-1 represents a pseudogene. This receptor was taken from a human donor who received a COVID-19 vaccine. The CDR3 protein: CASSKLRRGQVYGYTF. The base sequence is TGTGCCAGCAGCAAACTGCGCAGGGGGCAGGTCTATGGCTACACCTTC.